This T cell receptor (beta chain) was found in a study of chemoradiotherapy in HPV16-positive cancers. General study findings and limits: HPV-specific T cells were functionally defined from only a couple of HPV16-positive patients. During treatment, candidate HPV-specific clones and E7-related motifs expanded in tumor.

Turning to this clone: The antigen is not known.

Trimming cost V 4 bases and J 4 bases; bases outside gene matches: 13. Germline values: CDR1 PRHDT, CDR2 FYEKMQ (reference sequence). This CDR3 comprises 17 residues. TCRdb's copy holds only in-frame clones and misses some; the assay was immunoSEQ multiplex PCR. The profile shows 20,000 to 25,000 clones, approximately 86% of them singletons. The source material was blood, sampled from a patient who underwent chemoradiotherapy. The J gene is TRBJ2-7, the V gene TRBV13; 10 bases are a match to TRBD2. This sequence was found in a human donor with HPV-associated anogenital cancer. The CDR3 spells CASSSSVASGSFYEQYF. The DNA for the CDR3 is TGTGCCAGCAGCTCTAGTGTGGCTAGCGGGAGTTTTTACGAGCAGTACTTC.